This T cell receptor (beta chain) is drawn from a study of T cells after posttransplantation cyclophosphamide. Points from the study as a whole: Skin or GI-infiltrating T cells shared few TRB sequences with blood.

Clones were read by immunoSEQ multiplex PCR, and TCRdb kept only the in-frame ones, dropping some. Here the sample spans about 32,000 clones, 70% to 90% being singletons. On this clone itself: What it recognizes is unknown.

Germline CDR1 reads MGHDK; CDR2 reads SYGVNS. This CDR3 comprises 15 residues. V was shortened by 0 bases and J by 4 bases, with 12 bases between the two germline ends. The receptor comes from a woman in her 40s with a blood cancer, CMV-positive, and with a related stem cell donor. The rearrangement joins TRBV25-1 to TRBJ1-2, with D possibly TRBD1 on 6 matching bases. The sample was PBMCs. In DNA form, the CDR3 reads TGTGCCAGCAGTGAATACTCAGGGGCCTTCTATGGCTACACCTTC. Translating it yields CASSEYSGAFYGYTF.